One and the same sample provided the 16 T cell receptor beta chains below, sequenced in a study of shared T cell receptors in the human thymus. The table came from immunoSEQ multiplex PCR; TCRdb's copy has only in-frame clones and leaves some out. The table records roughly 710,000 clones, approximately 85% of them present only once. These sequences were also reported in another study, on human thymus T cells.

The material sequenced was thymocytes. These receptors all stem from a girl less than two years old with a congenital heart defect.

This clone was found once. This sequence joins TRBV6-6 and TRBJ1-2; TRBD1 matches 10 bases. Trimming cost V 7 bases and J 7 bases; bases outside gene matches: 3. This CDR3 contains 12 residues. Germline V gene sequence: CDR1 MNHNY, CDR2 SVGAGI (reference sequence). CDR3 nucleotide sequence: TGTGCCAGCAACCGGGACAGGGGTGGCTACACCTTC. This sequence encodes CASNRDRGGYTF.

This chain uses TRBV4-1 with TRBJ1-5, with TRBD1 matching 7 bases. V gave up 2 bases and J gave up 3 bases; unmatched junction bases: 13. The CDR3 contains 18 residues. Germline V gene sequence: CDR1 MGHRA, CDR2 YSYEKL. CDR3 protein: CASSQCSDRKIYNQPQHF. The CDR3 DNA sequence: TGCGCCAGCAGCCAATGTTCGGACAGGAAGATATACAATCAGCCCCAGCATTTT.

CDR3 region: CASSSGRGNTEAFF. The CDR3 DNA reads TGTGCCAGCTCATCGGGCAGGGGTAACACTGAAGCTTTCTTT. The genes are TRBV18 and TRBJ1-1; a possible D gene is TRBD1 (6 bases). The CDR3 contains 14 residues. Trimming removed 5 bases at V and 2 bases at J, with 12 bases between. Germline assignment: CDR1 KGHSH and CDR2 LQKENI.

The chain employs TRBV19 and TRBJ2-5; 11 bases agree with TRBD2. The CDR3 runs to 14 residues. The V gene end was trimmed by 5 bases and the J gene end by 7 bases; junction bases not matched to a gene: 6. Germline V gene data show CDR1 as LNHDA and CDR2 as SQIVND (reference sequence). As DNA, the CDR3 is TGTGCCAGTAGTTTAGCGGGGGGGCCGGGGACCCAGTACTTC. It specifies CASSLAGGPGTQYF.

This sequence joins TRBV19 and TRBJ2-5; TRBD2 matches at 11 bases. V shed 3 bases and J 3 bases; nucleotides not matched to a gene: 3. CDR3 length: 15 residues. Looked up from germline, CDR1 is LNHDA and CDR2 is SQIVND (reference sequence). CDR3 loop: CASSIVLAGEETQYF. CDR3 sequence (DNA): TGTGCCAGTAGTATTGTACTAGCGGGGGAAGAGACCCAGTACTTC.

This clone was found a few times. The genes are TRBV4-1 and TRBJ2-2; TRBD1 aligns across 9 bases. The CDR3 contains 19 residues. The germline V gene has CDR1 MGHRA and CDR2 YSYEKL. V shed 0 bases and J 9 bases; nucleotides not matched to a gene: 17. The CDR3 DNA reads as TGCGCCAGCAGCCAAGATGGGGACAGGGACCGCGAAGGACCCCGGGAGCTGTTTTTT. It yields the protein CASSQDGDRDREGPRELFF.

The chain employs TRBV11-3 and TRBJ1-2; tentative D call: TRBD1 (6 bases). The CDR3 totals 18 residues. Germline-derived CDR1 and CDR2 are SGHNT and YENEEA. The V end was cut by 2 bases, the J end by 4 bases, with 23 bases between. The CDR3 DNA follows: TGTGCCAGCAGCTTATTCTGCTCGGGGCAGGGGCAAGTCTATGGCTACACCTTC. Amino acid sequence: CASSLFCSGQGQVYGYTF.

The CDR3 spells CASTPCGGQYF. In DNA form, the CDR3 reads TGCGCCAGCACCCCTTGCGGTGGCCAGTACTTC. The rearrangement uses TRBV5-1 and TRBJ2-5; no clear D. The CDR3 loop spans 11 amino acids. The germline gives CDR1 SGHRS, CDR2 YFSETQ. With 6 bases removed from V and 10 bases from J, the gap between germline ends came to 13 bases.

The CDR3 loop is CASSLLAGGNYEQYF. The CDR3 DNA sequence: TGCGCCAGCAGCTTGCTAGCGGGGGGGAACTACGAGCAGTACTTC. The chain is built from TRBV5-1 and TRBJ2-7, with 12 bases that match TRBD2. Trimming at V came to 1 base and at J to 3 bases, leaving 2 bases not matched to a gene. This CDR3 contains 15 residues. Looked up from germline, CDR1 is SGHRS and CDR2 is YFSETQ.

The rearrangement joins TRBV5-5 to TRBJ1-4, with unresolved D. V gave up 1 base and J gave up 4 bases, with 8 bases separating them. The CDR3 consists of 14 residues. In germline, CDR1 is SGHKS, CDR2 YYEKEE (reference sequence). CDR3 nucleotides: TGTGCCAGCAGCTTGTCAGTCGATAATGAAAAACTGTTTTTT. As protein: CASSLSVDNEKLFF.

The CDR3 bases are TGTGCCAGCAGCCCTCGCGGGGGCAGGGGCTACGAGCAGTACTTC. Encoded protein: CASSPRGGRGYEQYF. The chain joins TRBV5-4 to TRBJ2-7; D is perhaps TRBD2 (7 bases). This CDR3 has 15 residues. Between the trimmed V and J ends, which lost 4 bases and 3 bases, there was a span of 17 bases. Germline V gene lookup returns CDR1 SGHNT and CDR2 YYREEE (reference sequence).

The CDR3 region has the DNA TGTGCCAGCAGCCCCAACGCGCCGGGACAGGGGACCGGGGAGCTGTTTTTT. It specifies CASSPNAPGQGTGELFF. This chain joins TRBV14 and TRBJ2-2; 10 positions agree with TRBD1. Trimming removed 4 bases from V and 5 bases from J; junction bases left unmatched: 10. Germline CDR1 reads SGHDN; CDR2 reads FVKESK. The CDR3 length is 17 residues.

The CDR3 DNA sequence: TGTGCCAGCAGCGTAGGGGAGGGGGGCACAGATACGCAGTATTTT. This codes for CASSVGEGGTDTQYF. The rearrangement uses TRBV9 and TRBJ2-3; weak D call: TRBD2 (7 bases). Germline assignment: CDR1 SGDLS and CDR2 YYNGEE. The ends were cut back, 0 bases at V and 1 base at J, with 9 bases in the middle. CDR3 length: 15 residues.

The chain has TRBV5-4 and TRBJ2-3, with 8 nucleotides matching TRBD2. V shed 0 bases and J 6 bases; nucleotides not matched to a gene: 6. This CDR3 is 15 amino acids long. Germline values: CDR1 SGHNT, CDR2 YYREEE (reference sequence). The CDR3 DNA follows: TGTGCCAGCAGCTTGGGTCTAGCGGGCGGCGATACGCAGTATTTT. Its protein is CASSLGLAGGDTQYF.

This rearrangement joins TRBV7-9 to TRBJ1-2, with D perhaps matching TRBD1 (6 bases). CDR3 length: 14 amino acids. Germline CDR1 is SEHNR and CDR2 is FQNEAQ (reference sequence). Trimming removed 5 bases from V and 3 bases from J, with 13 bases in between. CDR3 amino acids: CASSAPRGDYGYTF. The CDR3 DNA sequence: TGTGCCAGCAGCGCGCCCAGGGGCGACTATGGCTACACCTTC. The entire variable domain, with the rest obtained from reference TRBV7-9 and TRBJ1-2, is as follows: DTGVSQNPRHKITKRGQNVTFRCDPISEHNRLYWYRQTLGQGPEFLTYFQNEAQLEKSRLLSDRFSAERPKGSFSTLEIQRTEQGDSAMYLCASSAPRGDYGYTFGSGTRLTVV.

The chain combines TRBV5-1 with TRBJ2-7; TRBD2 might be the D (5 bases). This CDR3 contains 13 residues. Germline V lookup: CDR1 SGHRS, CDR2 YFSETQ. The V gene lost 0 bases and the J gene lost 7 bases, with 11 bases spanning the gap. The CDR3 reads CASSLGRSGEQYF. As DNA, the CDR3 is TGCGCCAGCAGCTTGGGGCGTTCGGGGGAGCAGTACTTC.